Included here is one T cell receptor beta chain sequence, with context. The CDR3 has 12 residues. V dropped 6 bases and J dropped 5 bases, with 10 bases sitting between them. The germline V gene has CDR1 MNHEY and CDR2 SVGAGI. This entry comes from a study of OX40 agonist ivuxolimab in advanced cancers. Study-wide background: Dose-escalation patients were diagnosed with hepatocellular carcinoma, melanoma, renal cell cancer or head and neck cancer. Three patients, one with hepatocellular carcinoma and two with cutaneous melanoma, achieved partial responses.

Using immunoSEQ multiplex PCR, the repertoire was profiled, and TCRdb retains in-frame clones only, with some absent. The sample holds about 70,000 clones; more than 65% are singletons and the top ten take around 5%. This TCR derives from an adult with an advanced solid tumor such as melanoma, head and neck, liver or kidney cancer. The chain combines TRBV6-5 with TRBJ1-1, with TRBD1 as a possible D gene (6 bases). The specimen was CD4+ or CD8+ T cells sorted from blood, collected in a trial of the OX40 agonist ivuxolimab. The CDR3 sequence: CASRNQGTEAFF. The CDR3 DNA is TGTGCCAGCAGGAACCAGGGGACTGAAGCTTTCTTT.